Given below is one T cell receptor beta chain in context. The protocol was immunoSEQ multiplex PCR, while the TCRdb copy is restricted to in-frame clones and leaves out a portion. Found here are some 70,000 clones, about four fifths of them singletons; the top ten hold 4.5%. This sample was taken from a study of blood T cell repertoires in COVID-19. Germline loops: CDR1 SGDLS, CDR2 YYNGEE. This CDR3 contains 16 residues. V lost 4 bases and J 6 bases, leaving 20 bases between the germline ends. The receptor comes from a woman aged 55-70 years with acute or convalescent COVID-19. V and J are TRBV9 and TRBJ2-1; TRBD2 is a possible D gene (7 bases). Specimen: peripheral blood. CDR3 sequence reads: CASSSPSGGVSNEQFF. The CDR3 DNA sequence: TGTGCCAGCAGCTCCCCCTCGGGGGGCGTAAGCAATGAGCAGTTCTTC.